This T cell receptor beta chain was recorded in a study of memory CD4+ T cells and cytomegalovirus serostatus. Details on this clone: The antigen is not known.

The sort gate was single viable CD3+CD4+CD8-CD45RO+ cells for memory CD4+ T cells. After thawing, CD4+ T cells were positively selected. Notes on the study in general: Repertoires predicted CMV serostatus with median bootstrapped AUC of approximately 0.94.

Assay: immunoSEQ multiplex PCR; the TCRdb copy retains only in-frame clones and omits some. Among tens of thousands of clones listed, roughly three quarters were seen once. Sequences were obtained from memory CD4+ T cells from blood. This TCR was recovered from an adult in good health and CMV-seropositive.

CDR3 DNA: TGTGCCAGCAGCCCCGACGGGTTGGTGGATGATGAGCAGTTCTTC. It yields the protein CASSPDGLVDDEQFF. This rearrangement joins TRBV5-4 to TRBJ2-1, with D unclear. This CDR3 comprises 15 residues. V shed 4 bases and J shed 8 bases, with 19 bases lying between them. Looked up from germline, CDR1 is SGHNT and CDR2 is YYREEE (reference sequence).